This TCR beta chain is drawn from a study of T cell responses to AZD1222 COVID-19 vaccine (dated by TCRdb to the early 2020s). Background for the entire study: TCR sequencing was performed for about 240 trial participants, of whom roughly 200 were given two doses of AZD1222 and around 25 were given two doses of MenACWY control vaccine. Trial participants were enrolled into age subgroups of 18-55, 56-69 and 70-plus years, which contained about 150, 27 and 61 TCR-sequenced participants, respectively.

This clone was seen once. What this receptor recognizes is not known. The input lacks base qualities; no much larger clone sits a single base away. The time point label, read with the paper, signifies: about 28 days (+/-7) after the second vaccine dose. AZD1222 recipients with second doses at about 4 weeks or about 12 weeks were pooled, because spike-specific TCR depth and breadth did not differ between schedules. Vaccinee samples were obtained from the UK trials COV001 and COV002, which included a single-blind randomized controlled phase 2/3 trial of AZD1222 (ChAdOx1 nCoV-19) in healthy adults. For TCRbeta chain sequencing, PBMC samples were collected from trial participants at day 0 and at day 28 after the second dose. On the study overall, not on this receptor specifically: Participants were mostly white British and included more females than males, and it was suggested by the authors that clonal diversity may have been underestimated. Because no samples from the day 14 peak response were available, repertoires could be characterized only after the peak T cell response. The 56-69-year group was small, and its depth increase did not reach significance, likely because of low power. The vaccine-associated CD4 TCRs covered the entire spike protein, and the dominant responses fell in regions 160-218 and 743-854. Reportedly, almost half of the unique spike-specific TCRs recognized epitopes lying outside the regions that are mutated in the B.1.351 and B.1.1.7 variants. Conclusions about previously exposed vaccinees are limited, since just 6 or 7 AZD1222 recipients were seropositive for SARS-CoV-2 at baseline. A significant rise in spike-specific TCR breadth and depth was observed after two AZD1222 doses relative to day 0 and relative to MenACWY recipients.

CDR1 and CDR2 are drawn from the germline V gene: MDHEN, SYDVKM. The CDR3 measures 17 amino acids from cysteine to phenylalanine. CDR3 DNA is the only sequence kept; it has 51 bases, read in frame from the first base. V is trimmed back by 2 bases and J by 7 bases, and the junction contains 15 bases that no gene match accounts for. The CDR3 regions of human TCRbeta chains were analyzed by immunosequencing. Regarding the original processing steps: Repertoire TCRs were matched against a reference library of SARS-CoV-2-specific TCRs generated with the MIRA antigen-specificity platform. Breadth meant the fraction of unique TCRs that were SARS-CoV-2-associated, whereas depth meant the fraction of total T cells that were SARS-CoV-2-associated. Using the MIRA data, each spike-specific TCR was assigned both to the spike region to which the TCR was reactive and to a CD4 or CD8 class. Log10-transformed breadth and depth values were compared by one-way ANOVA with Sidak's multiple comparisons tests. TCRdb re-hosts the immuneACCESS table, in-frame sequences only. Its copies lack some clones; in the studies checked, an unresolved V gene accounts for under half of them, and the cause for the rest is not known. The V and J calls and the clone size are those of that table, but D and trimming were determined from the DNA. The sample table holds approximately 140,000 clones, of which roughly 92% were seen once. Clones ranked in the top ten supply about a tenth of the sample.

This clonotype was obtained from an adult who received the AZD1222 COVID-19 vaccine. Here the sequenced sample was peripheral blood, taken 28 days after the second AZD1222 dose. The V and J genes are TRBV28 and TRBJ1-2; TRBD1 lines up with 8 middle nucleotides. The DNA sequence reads TGTGCCAGCAGTTTAAGCCAGGGGGCTGTAACTCTGAGTGGCTACACCTTC. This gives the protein CASSLSQGAVTLSGYTF.